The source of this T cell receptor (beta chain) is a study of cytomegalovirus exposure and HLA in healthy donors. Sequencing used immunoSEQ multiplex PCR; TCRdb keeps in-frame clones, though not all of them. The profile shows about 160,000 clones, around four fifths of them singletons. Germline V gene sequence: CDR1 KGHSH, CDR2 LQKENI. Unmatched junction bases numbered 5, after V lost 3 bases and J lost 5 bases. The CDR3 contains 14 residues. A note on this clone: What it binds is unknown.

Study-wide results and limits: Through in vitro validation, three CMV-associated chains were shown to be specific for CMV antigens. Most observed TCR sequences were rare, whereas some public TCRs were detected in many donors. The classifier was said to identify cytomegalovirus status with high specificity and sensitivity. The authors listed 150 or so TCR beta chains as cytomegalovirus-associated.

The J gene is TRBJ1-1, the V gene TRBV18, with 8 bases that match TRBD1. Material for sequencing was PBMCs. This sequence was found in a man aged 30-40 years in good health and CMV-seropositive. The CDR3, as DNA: TGTGCCAGCTCACCCAGGGGGCGGGGGACTGAAGCTTTCTTT. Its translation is CASSPRGRGTEAFF.